This passage covers 24 T cell receptor beta chains from one sample sequenced in a study of identifying expanded T cells in peripheral blood. Method: immunoSEQ multiplex PCR; TCRdb's copy keeps in-frame clones and lacks some. Of 80,000 to 95,000 clones in the sample, approximately 88% were seen once. Sequenced sample: blood. The source is a person between 18 and 75 years old in good health.

This clone was seen many times. The chain carries TRBV9 and TRBJ1-2; D uncertain. The germline V and J ends were trimmed by 0 bases and 4 bases, with 16 bases remaining between them. Germline V gene lookup returns CDR1 SGDLS and CDR2 YYNGEE. The CDR3 has 16 amino acids. CDR3 sequence: CASSVAFDGRFYGYTF. The DNA of the CDR3 is TGTGCCAGCAGCGTAGCTTTTGATGGCAGATTCTATGGCTACACCTTC.

V gene TRBV7-2 combines with J gene TRBJ1-2; TRBD1 agrees at 7 bases. This CDR3 spans 16 amino acids. The V segment lost 2 bases and the J segment 2 bases; nucleotides outside the gene matches: 8. Germline V gene lookup returns CDR1 SGHTA and CDR2 FQGNSA. The CDR3 coding sequence is TGTGCCAGCAGCTTATGGGGGACAGAAGTCAACTATGGCTACACCTTC. Translating it yields CASSLWGTEVNYGYTF.

This rearrangement joins TRBV14 to TRBJ2-3; no clear D gene. The length of the CDR3 is 15 residues. Germline CDR1 reads SGHDN; CDR2 reads FVKESK. V lost 0 bases to trimming and J lost 1 base, with 8 bases between them. The CDR3 sequence is CASSQDLRGTDTQYF. In DNA form, the CDR3 reads TGTGCCAGCAGCCAAGATCTTCGGGGCACAGATACGCAGTATTTT.

V and J are TRBV7-9 and TRBJ1-6; D gene ambiguous. This CDR3 contains 12 residues. Germline V gene data show CDR1 as SEHNR and CDR2 as FQNEAQ (reference sequence). V lost 1 base, J lost 7 bases, and 2 bases lay in between. Written as DNA, the CDR3 is TGTGCCAGCAGCTTAGAGAATTCACCCCTCCACTTT. Translated, it gives CASSLENSPLHF.

This chain joins TRBV7-2 and TRBJ2-1, with D unresolved. CDR3 length: 14 residues. Trimming stripped 1 base from V and 0 bases from J, with 4 bases between. CDR1 and CDR2 (germline): SGHTA, FQGNSA. CDR3 loop: CASSLVGSYNEQFF. CDR3 bases: TGTGCCAGCAGCTTAGTCGGCTCCTACAATGAGCAGTTCTTC.

The chain is built from TRBV7-2 and TRBJ1-5; a possible D gene is TRBD1 (5 bases). The CDR3 totals 14 residues. Looked up from germline, CDR1 is SGHTA and CDR2 is FQGNSA. Trimming removed 1 base from V and 6 bases from J, with 10 bases in between. The CDR3 protein is CASSLGGTPQPQHF. CDR3 sequence (DNA): TGTGCCAGCAGCTTAGGCGGGACCCCTCAGCCCCAGCATTTT.

The V gene is TRBV30, the J gene TRBJ2-1, with D possibly being TRBD2 (5 bases). V lost 5 bases and J lost 14, with 16 bases in between. This CDR3 spans 11 amino acids. The germline V gene has CDR1 GTSNPN and CDR2 SVGIG (reference sequence). This CDR3 is CAWERSLAKFF. CDR3 nucleotide sequence: TGTGCCTGGGAGAGGTCGCTAGCTAAGTTCTTC. The entire variable domain, with the rest obtained from reference TRBV30 and TRBJ2-1, is as follows: SQTIHQWPATLVQPVGSPLSLECTVEGTSNPNLYWYRQAAGRGLQLLFYSVGIGQISSEVPQNLSASRPQDRQFILSSKKLLLSDSGFYLCAWERSLAKFFGPGTRLTVL.

This clone was counted once. The chain carries TRBV30 and TRBJ1-3; D gene uncertain. Germline CDR1 reads GTSNPN; CDR2 reads SVGIG (reference sequence). V was shortened by 5 bases and J by 0 bases, with 17 bases between the two germline ends. The CDR3 sequence is 16 residues long. The CDR3: CAWGEWTDFSGNTIYF. DNA of the CDR3: TGTGCCTGGGGGGAATGGACGGACTTCTCTGGAAACACCATATATTTT.

The chain employs TRBV5-1 and TRBJ2-3, with 7 positions matching TRBD2. Germline assignment: CDR1 SGHRS and CDR2 YFSETQ. V lost 0 bases, J lost 2 bases, and 6 bases stayed unmatched. The CDR3 sequence is 16 residues long. CDR3 in DNA: TGCGCCAGCAGCTTGGATCCTAGCGGTTTCACAGATACGCAGTATTTT. It codes for CASSLDPSGFTDTQYF.

The DNA for the CDR3 is TGTGCCAGCAGCCTGGAAAGGATTACAGATACGCAGTATTTT. Translated, it gives CASSLERITDTQYF. The chain uses TRBV5-4 and TRBJ2-3; D gene ambiguous. Germline V gives CDR1 SGHNT, CDR2 YYREEE (reference sequence). The CDR3 runs 14 residues. The ends were cut back, 4 bases at V and 3 bases at J, with 12 bases in the middle.

The CDR3 here is CAILVGATGELFF. CDR3 coding DNA: TGTGCCATTCTGGTCGGGGCGACCGGGGAGCTGTTTTTT. J is TRBJ2-2 and V is TRBV10-3, with D perhaps given as TRBD1 or TRBD2 (5 bases each). The CDR3 is 13 residues long. V shed 9 bases and J shed 5 bases, with 13 bases lying between them. In germline, CDR1 is ENHRY, CDR2 SYGVKD.

This clone was recorded a few times. The CDR3 reads CASSENRGEPQHF. CDR3 in DNA: TGTGCCAGCAGTGAAAACAGGGGAGAGCCCCAGCATTTT. The chain joins TRBV2 to TRBJ1-5; 7 nucleotides line up with TRBD1. Germline trimming cut 2 bases from V and 8 bases from J; bases unmatched to any gene: 3. The CDR3 spans 13 residues. Germline CDR1 reads SNHLY; CDR2 reads FYNNEI.

The J gene is TRBJ2-2, the V gene TRBV5-1; D not resolved. Germline CDR1 reads SGHRS; CDR2 reads YFSETQ. The ends were cut back, 4 bases at V and 4 bases at J, with 14 bases in the middle. The CDR3 is made up of 15 amino acids. This chain's CDR3 is CASSHLRRGTGELFF. CDR3 coding DNA: TGCGCCAGCAGCCATCTAAGGCGCGGCACCGGGGAGCTGTTTTTT. The full variable domain, its missing parts supplied by reference TRBV5-1 and TRBJ2-2, is KAGVTQTPRYLIKTRGQQVTLSCSPISGHRSVSWYQQTPGQGLQFLFEYFSETQRNKGNFPGRFSGRQFSNSRSEMNVSTLELGDSALYLCASSHLRRGTGELFFGEGSRLTVL.

The CDR3 region is CAWERTGRVKGYTF. In DNA form, the CDR3 reads TGTGCCTGGGAAAGGACAGGGAGGGTTAAAGGCTACACCTTC. This chain connects TRBV30 to TRBJ1-2; 8 positions match TRBD1. After removal of 5 bases from V and 8 bases from J, the junction contained 13 bases not matched to a gene. Per germline, CDR1 GTSNPN and CDR2 SVGIG (reference sequence). The CDR3 consists of 14 residues. Complete variable domain (other parts from reference TRBV30 and TRBJ1-2): SQTIHQWPATLVQPVGSPLSLECTVEGTSNPNLYWYRQAAGRGLQLLFYSVGIGQISSEVPQNLSASRPQDRQFILSSKKLLLSDSGFYLCAWERTGRVKGYTFGSGTRLTVV.

The chain employs TRBV7-6 and TRBJ2-5; D not resolved. The CDR3 totals 12 residues. Germline-derived CDR1 and CDR2 are SGHVS and FNYEAQ. Between the trimmed V and J ends, which lost 5 bases and 5 bases, there was a span of 9 bases. CDR3 sequence: CASSTTSETQYF. CDR3 DNA sequence: TGTGCCAGCAGCACGACCTCGGAGACCCAGTACTTC. Full variable domain (remainder filled in from reference TRBV7-6 and TRBJ2-5): GAGVSQSPRYKVTKRGQDVALRCDPISGHVSLYWYRQALGQGPEFLTYFNYEAQQDKSGLPNDRFSAERPEGSISTLTIQRTEQRDSAMYRCASSTTSETQYFGPGTRLLVL.

Comment on this clone: Different DNA sequences within this sample yield the same CDR3. V and J are TRBV5-1 and TRBJ2-1; 13 bases line up with TRBD2. The CDR3 is made up of 16 amino acids. V lost 0 bases, J lost 4 bases, and 1 base stayed unmatched. The germline gives CDR1 SGHRS, CDR2 YFSETQ. CDR3 nucleotide sequence: TGCGCCAGCAGCTTGGCGGGACTAGCGGGGTACAATGAGCAGTTCTTC. It is translated as CASSLAGLAGYNEQFF.

V usage is TRBV19 and J usage is TRBJ2-1; D might be TRBD1 (5 bases). Trimming cost V 2 bases and J 1 base, with 9 bases left between them. CDR1 is LNHDA and CDR2 is SQIVND in the germline V gene (reference sequence). The CDR3 is made up of 15 amino acids. Here the CDR3 reads CASSIQGGSYNEQFF. The CDR3 DNA reads as TGTGCCAGTAGTATACAGGGTGGGTCCTACAATGAGCAGTTCTTC. Together with reference TRBV19 and TRBJ2-1, the CDR3 gives the full variable domain: DGGITQSPKYLFRKEGQNVTLSCEQNLNHDAMYWYRQDPGQGLRLIYYSQIVNDFQKGDIAEGYSVSREKKESFPLTVTSAQKNPTAFYLCASSIQGGSYNEQFFGPGTRLTVL.

This sequence joins TRBV9 and TRBJ2-3, with 9 bases that match TRBD2. V lost 2 bases and J lost 0; bases outside the gene matches: 4. The CDR3 is made up of 16 amino acids. Germline V gives CDR1 SGDLS, CDR2 YYNGEE. Written as DNA, the CDR3 is TGTGCCAGCAGCGTGGGACTAGCCTTAAGCACAGATACGCAGTATTTT. Translating gives CASSVGLALSTDTQYF. Full variable domain (rest looked up from reference TRBV9 and TRBJ2-3): DSGVTQTPKHLITATGQRVTLRCSPRSGDLSVYWYQQSLDQGLQFLIQYYNGEERAKGNILERFSAQQFPDLHSELNLSSLELGDSALYFCASSVGLALSTDTQYFGPGTRLTVL.

The chain has TRBV27 and TRBJ2-1; D tentatively fits TRBD1 or TRBD2 (5 bases each). This CDR3 is built from 14 residues. V gave up 6 bases and J gave up 4 bases, with 13 bases separating them. Germline V lookup: CDR1 MNHEY, CDR2 SMNVEV (reference sequence). The CDR3 region is CASRGPDRYNEQFF. The CDR3 nucleotides read TGTGCCAGCAGGGGACCCGACAGATACAATGAGCAGTTCTTC.

This chain uses TRBV7-8 with TRBJ2-7; D is ambiguous. With 5 bases removed from V and 1 base from J, the gap between germline ends came to 12 bases. Germline CDR1 is SGHVS and CDR2 is FQNEAQ. The CDR3 is 14 residues long. The CDR3 DNA reads TGTGCCAGCAGCCCCTTCTCCGGATCCTACGAGCAGTACTTC. Translating it yields CASSPFSGSYEQYF.

This chain uses TRBV11-3 with TRBJ2-2; D is unresolved. CDR1 is SGHNT, CDR2 YENEEA, per germline. V was pared by 1 base and J by 3 bases, with 12 bases between. The CDR3 runs to 16 residues. The DNA for the CDR3 is TGTGCCAGCAGCTTAGGCCACTCGACGGACACCGGGGAGCTGTTTTTT. Translating gives CASSLGHSTDTGELFF. Variable domain in full (rest from reference TRBV11-3 and TRBJ2-2): EAGVVQSPRYKIIEKKQPVAFWCNPISGHNTLYWYLQNLGQGPELLIRYENEEAVDDSQLPKDRFSAERLKGVDSTLKIQPAELGDSAVYLCASSLGHSTDTGELFFGEGSRLTVL.

This chain joins TRBV28 and TRBJ2-4; TRBD2 aligns across 8 bases. V lost 8 bases, J lost 6 bases, and 9 bases stayed unmatched. The CDR3 is made up of 14 amino acids. Germline CDR1 and CDR2: MDHEN and SYDVKM. The CDR3 bases are TGTGCCAGCGTAAAAGCGGGAGTCGTAAACATTCAGTACTTC. The encoded protein is CASVKAGVVNIQYF.

This clone has only a few counts. This chain joins TRBV2 and TRBJ1-5, with TRBD1 identical over 10 bases. CDR1 is SNHLY, CDR2 FYNNEI, per germline. Germline trimming cut 6 bases from V and 4 bases from J; bases unmatched to any gene: 6. The CDR3 is 15 amino acids. The CDR3: CASRDWDRGNQPQHF. CDR3 sequence (DNA): TGTGCCAGCAGGGATTGGGACAGGGGTAATCAGCCCCAGCATTTT.

This rearrangement joins TRBV27 to TRBJ2-7; D is ambiguous. The CDR3 consists of 11 residues. Germline CDR1 MNHEY, CDR2 SMNVEV (reference sequence). The V end was cut by 5 bases, the J end by 4 bases, with 6 bases between. CDR3 protein: CASSDQYEQYF. CDR3 DNA sequence: TGTGCCAGCAGTGACCAATACGAGCAGTACTTC.